This T cell receptor beta chain is drawn from a study of post-analysis software for immune sequencing data. Study at large: Recorded subtypes: relapsing-remitting, secondary progressive, progressive-relapsing; some patients unannotated. Study-wide results and caveats: Roughly five TRBV segments occurring more often in patients than controls included TRBV5-6, TRBV5-1 and TRBV20-1. Those samples that were prepared in the same batch co-clustered strongly by F measure. The normalized Chao1 diversity of multiple sclerosis patients was significantly lower than that of controls.

The CDR3 runs 15 residues. Germline CDR1 reads ENHRY; CDR2 reads SYGVKD. Trimming pared 1 base from V and 4 bases from J, leaving 12 bases between. Included in the TCR beta cDNA libraries were unique molecular identifiers. Some 500,000 cDNA molecules were recovered from an input of roughly 0.85 to 10 million T cells. TCRdb re-derived calls from the PCR reads in MiXCR, one entry per CDR3 protein. The profile covers fewer than 850,000 distinct CDR3 sequences, with approximately 44% appearing a single time and approximately 4.4% taken by the ten largest. Points on this clonotype: Its antigen is undetermined.

This clonotype originated in a girl aged 10 to 17 with multiple sclerosis. This chain connects TRBV10-3 to TRBJ2-3; D possibly corresponds to TRBD2 (6 bases). The specimen was blood. This CDR3 is CAISEYGRGADTQYF. In DNA, the CDR3 is TGTGCCATCAGTGAGTACGGGAGAGGTGCAGATACGCAGTATTTT.